Shown below are 18 T cell receptor beta chains from a single sample sequenced in a study of cytomegalovirus exposure and HLA in healthy donors. PCR primers comprised 60 Vbeta and 13 Jbeta primers. Here immunoSEQ multiplex PCR was the method, and the copy in TCRdb shows in-frame clones only, minus some. In the table there are approximately 150,000 clones, just under 80% of which are singletons. Sequencing was carried out using PBMCs. The receptor source for this set is a man aged 30 to 45 in good health and CMV-seronegative.

The V and J genes are TRBV7-2 and TRBJ2-7; D is unresolved. The CDR3 totals 18 residues. V lost 3 bases to trimming and J lost 0 bases, with 21 bases between them. CDR1 and CDR2 (germline): SGHTA, FQGNSA. Here the CDR3 reads CASSLNPLLVPSSYEQYF. Written as DNA, the CDR3 is TGTGCCAGCAGCTTGAATCCCCTCCTAGTTCCAAGCTCCTACGAGCAGTACTTC.

This chain links TRBV9 with TRBJ1-2, with a tentative D call TRBD1 (5 bases). The germline gives CDR1 SGDLS, CDR2 YYNGEE. The CDR3 has 18 amino acids. V lost 3 bases, J lost 2 bases, and 23 bases lay in between. CDR3: CASSDSRWTNRSNYGYTF. The CDR3 nucleotides are TGTGCCAGCAGCGATTCCAGGTGGACCAACAGGTCAAACTATGGCTACACCTTC.

The CDR3 is CASSIDLGTGRSAEAFF. The CDR3, as DNA: TGTGCCAGTAGTATAGATCTGGGGACAGGGAGATCGGCTGAAGCTTTCTTT. The chain recombines TRBV19 with TRBJ1-1; 9 bases align to TRBD1. Germline V gene sequence: CDR1 LNHDA, CDR2 SQIVND (reference sequence). V was clipped by 0 bases and J by 6 bases; unmatched bases: 11. CDR3 length: 17 residues.

This clone was recorded only once. The J gene is TRBJ2-7, the V gene TRBV13; D call uncertain. Germline V gene lookup returns CDR1 PRHDT and CDR2 FYEKMQ (reference sequence). V was cut by 4 bases and J by 3 bases, with 10 bases left in between. The CDR3 runs to 13 residues. The CDR3 nucleotides are TGTGCCAGCAGCTCCACTCCGGGCTACGAGCAGTACTTC. Protein product: CASSSTPGYEQYF.

This sequence joins TRBV30 and TRBJ2-5, with 8 bases that match TRBD2. The V and J ends lost 2 bases and 4 bases, in that order; junction bases with no gene match: 6. The CDR3 sequence is 14 residues long. The germline V gene encodes CDR1 GTSNPN and CDR2 SVGIG (reference sequence). Here the CDR3 DNA reads TGTGCCTGGAGTTCCCGGGGGGGTCGAGAGACCCAGTACTTC. It yields the protein CAWSSRGGRETQYF.

V gene TRBV15 combines with J gene TRBJ2-4; TRBD2 aligns across 10 bases. The CDR3 runs 17 residues. Germline V gene lookup returns CDR1 LNHNV and CDR2 YYDKDF (reference sequence). J lost 3 bases, V lost 3 bases, and 8 bases had no gene match. CDR3 bases: TGTGCCACCAGCAGGGGGGGACTAGCGTTTGACAAAAACATTCAGTACTTC. As protein: CATSRGGLAFDKNIQYF.

V is TRBV30 and J is TRBJ1-2; TRBD1 agrees at 8 bases. This CDR3 has 12 residues. V was clipped by 7 bases and J by 3 bases; unmatched bases: 4. The germline CDR1 and CDR2 sequences are GTSNPN and SVGIG (reference sequence). The CDR3 is CAFKTGDYGYTF. As DNA, the CDR3 is TGTGCCTTCAAGACAGGGGACTATGGCTACACCTTC.

The chain recombines TRBV5-1 with TRBJ2-2; 13 positions match TRBD2. Germline trimming cut 0 bases from V and 7 bases from J; bases unmatched to any gene: 3. Germline CDR1 and CDR2: SGHRS and YFSETQ. The CDR3 runs to 16 residues. CDR3 in amino acids: CASSLGLAGGGGELFF. CDR3 sequence (DNA): TGCGCCAGCAGCTTGGGACTAGCGGGAGGAGGCGGGGAGCTGTTTTTT.

The gene calls are TRBV6-6 and TRBJ2-7; perhaps TRBD2 as D (6 bases). Trimming removed 1 base from V and 6 bases from J, with 13 bases in between. Per germline, CDR1 MNHNY and CDR2 SVGAGI (reference sequence). The CDR3 runs 14 residues. CDR3 sequence: CASSYWEARGEQYF. CDR3 coding DNA: TGTGCCAGCAGTTACTGGGAGGCAAGGGGCGAGCAGTACTTC.

The V call is TRBV28, the J call TRBJ1-4; D might be TRBD1 (5 bases). Per germline, CDR1 MDHEN and CDR2 SYDVKM. V gave up 6 bases and J gave up 7 bases, with 15 bases separating them. This CDR3 contains 14 residues. CDR3 in amino acids: CASSRQLVGEKLFF. The DNA of the CDR3 is TGTGCCAGCAGCCGACAGCTTGTGGGTGAAAAACTGTTTTTT.

The chain couples TRBV2 to TRBJ1-2; D may be TRBD1 (5 bases). The CDR3 is made up of 14 amino acids. Germline CDR1 and CDR2: SNHLY and FYNNEI. V lost 4 bases, J lost 5 bases, and 14 bases lay in between. This chain's CDR3 is CASSVSQGWYGYTF. CDR3 nucleotides: TGTGCCAGCAGTGTGTCTCAGGGTTGGTATGGCTACACCTTC.

This chain links TRBV28 with TRBJ2-1; 9 bases are shared with TRBD1. The J segment lost 7 bases and the V segment lost 2 bases, leaving 3 bases of the junction unmatched. This CDR3 has 14 amino acids. CDR1 and CDR2 (germline): MDHEN, SYDVKM. The CDR3: CASSLGDRENEQFF. For the CDR3, the DNA is TGTGCCAGCAGTTTAGGGGACAGGGAGAATGAGCAGTTCTTC. Full variable domain (remainder filled in from reference TRBV28 and TRBJ2-1): DVKVTQSSRYLVKRTGEKVFLECVQDMDHENMFWYRQDPGLGLRLIYFSYDVKMKEKGDIPEGYSVSREKKERFSLILESASTNQTSMYLCASSLGDRENEQFFGPGTRLTVL.

The J gene is TRBJ2-1, the V gene TRBV6-5; tentatively, D is TRBD2 (6 bases). The germline V gene encodes CDR1 MNHEY and CDR2 SVGAGI. The CDR3 length is 13 residues. Trimming took off 6 bases at V and 9 bases at J, with 15 bases between the two ends. In DNA, the CDR3 is TGTGCCAGCAGCAATCGGAGGGCCGCTGAGCAGTTCTTC. Protein product: CASSNRRAAEQFF.

This chain uses TRBV27 with TRBJ2-3, with D tentatively TRBD2 (5 bases). V lost 7 bases, J lost 4 bases, and 18 bases lay in between. Germline-derived CDR1 and CDR2 are MNHEY and SMNVEV (reference sequence). The CDR3 sequence is 15 residues long. The CDR3 DNA follows: TGTGCCAGCACGGATGGGGTTCTTAGCGCAGATACGCAGTATTTT. It encodes CASTDGVLSADTQYF.

V gene TRBV28 combines with J gene TRBJ1-2; 7 bases are shared with TRBD1. V was pared by 10 bases and J by 6 bases, with 8 bases of the junction left unmatched. Germline V gives CDR1 MDHEN, CDR2 SYDVKM. The length of the CDR3 is 12 residues. The CDR3 reads CATPDRRNGYTF. Written as DNA, the CDR3 is TGTGCCACACCGGACAGGCGAAATGGCTACACCTTC.

The genes are TRBV7-6 and TRBJ1-3, with 9 nucleotides matching TRBD1. Looked up from germline, CDR1 is SGHVS and CDR2 is FNYEAQ. This CDR3 contains 16 residues. The J segment lost 8 bases and the V segment lost 5 bases, leaving 13 bases of the junction unmatched. CDR3 nucleotide sequence: TGTGCCAGCAGCCCCCACCCGGGACAGGGTTCGGACACCATATATTTT. Translating gives CASSPHPGQGSDTIYF.

This clone was seen a handful of times. The chain employs TRBV7-9 and TRBJ2-7; 12 bases map to TRBD2. V shed 3 bases and J 0 bases; nucleotides not matched to a gene: 3. The CDR3 is 16 amino acids. The germline V gene has CDR1 SEHNR and CDR2 FQNEAQ (reference sequence). The CDR3 is CASSFSSGRDSYEQYF. CDR3 bases: TGTGCCAGCAGCTTTTCTAGCGGGAGGGACTCCTACGAGCAGTACTTC.

The chain uses TRBV14 and TRBJ1-3, with 7 bases fitting TRBD1. The V segment lost 3 bases and the J segment 0 bases; nucleotides outside the gene matches: 5. Germline V gene sequence: CDR1 SGHDN, CDR2 FVKESK. This CDR3 is 16 amino acids long. CDR3 amino acids: CASSQDRSYSGNTIYF. DNA of the CDR3: TGTGCCAGCAGCCAGGACAGGTCATACTCTGGAAACACCATATATTTT.